The 25 T cell receptor beta chains below come from one sample, sequenced in a study of cytomegalovirus exposure and HLA in healthy donors. PCR involved 60 Vbeta and 13 Jbeta primers. Here immunoSEQ multiplex PCR was the method, and the copy in TCRdb shows in-frame clones only, minus some. The sample consists of around 180,000 clones, around 80% of them appearing once. Sequences were obtained from PBMCs. The source of these receptors is a woman aged 40 to 50 in good health and CMV-seronegative.

The rearrangement links TRBV5-1 to TRBJ1-2; TRBD1 agrees at 10 bases. Germline CDR1 SGHRS, CDR2 YFSETQ. V lost 4 bases, J lost 8 bases, and 5 bases stayed unmatched. The CDR3 is 13 residues long. DNA of the CDR3: TGCGCCAGCAGCCCGGGGACAGGGGCGGGCTACACCTTC. It specifies CASSPGTGAGYTF.

This chain uses TRBV6-5 with TRBJ2-2; possibly TRBD2 for D (6 bases). Trimming took off 4 bases at V and 6 bases at J, with 12 bases between the two ends. The germline CDR1 and CDR2 sequences are MNHEY and SVGAGI. CDR3 size: 14 residues. The CDR3 coding sequence is TGTGCCAGCAGTTGGGGGGTGGAGGCCGGGGAGCTGTTTTTT. Its translation: CASSWGVEAGELFF.

The chain has TRBV6-1 and TRBJ2-2; 8 nucleotides align to TRBD1. The CDR3 runs 14 residues. Per the germline V gene, CDR1 is MNHNS and CDR2 is SASEGT. Trimming removed 8 bases from V and 2 bases from J; junction bases left unmatched: 4. CDR3: CASRQGSNTGELFF. CDR3 DNA: TGTGCCAGCCGACAGGGGTCAAACACCGGGGAGCTGTTTTTT.

The J gene is TRBJ2-7, the V gene TRBV21-1; no DNA check was done on the table's D call, TRBD2. TRBV21-1 is recorded as a pseudogene. This CDR3 has 15 residues. CDR3 sequence reads: CASIQGGDCSYEQYV. Written as DNA, the CDR3 is TGTGCCAGCATCCAAGGTGGGGACTGCTCCTACGAGCAGTACGTC.

The V gene is TRBV5-1, the J gene TRBJ2-7; D is perhaps TRBD1 (6 bases). Germline V gene lookup returns CDR1 SGHRS and CDR2 YFSETQ. The germline V and J ends were trimmed by 0 bases and 6 bases, with 10 bases remaining between them. CDR3 length equals 13 residues. The CDR3 nucleotides read TGCGCCAGCAGCTTGGACAGGGTTGGCGAGCAGTACTTC. It is translated as CASSLDRVGEQYF. The variable domain in full, completed from reference TRBV5-1 and TRBJ2-7, reads KAGVTQTPRYLIKTRGQQVTLSCSPISGHRSVSWYQQTPGQGLQFLFEYFSETQRNKGNFPGRFSGRQFSNSRSEMNVSTLELGDSALYLCASSLDRVGEQYFGPGTRLTVT.

The genes are TRBV11-2 and TRBJ2-5; 7 bases align to TRBD2. V shed 5 bases, J shed 5 bases, and the junction held 14 bases outside the gene matches. The CDR3 runs to 16 residues. Germline V gene sequence: CDR1 SGHAT, CDR2 FQNNGV. The CDR3 reads CASSLRLGEGGETQYF. The CDR3 DNA reads as TGTGCCAGCAGCCTTCGCCTCGGGGAGGGTGGGGAGACCCAGTACTTC.

The V and J genes are TRBV5-6 and TRBJ1-1, with TRBD1 identical over 10 bases. CDR1 and CDR2 from the germline V gene are SGHDT and YYEEEE. V was pared by 5 bases and J by 2 bases, with 6 bases of the junction left unmatched. CDR3 length equals 15 residues. CDR3 residues: CASRKRDRGNTEAFF. CDR3 sequence (DNA): TGTGCCAGCAGAAAGAGGGACAGGGGAAACACTGAAGCTTTCTTT. The whole variable domain, filled in from reference TRBV5-6 and TRBJ1-1, reads DAGVTQSPTHLIKTRGQQVTLRCSPKSGHDTVSWYQQALGQGPQFIFQYYEEEERQRGNFPDRFSGHQFPNYSSELNVNALLLGDSALYLCASRKRDRGNTEAFFGQGTRLTVV.

The chain has TRBV28 and TRBJ1-2, with D perhaps TRBD1 (6 bases). Deletions cut 6 bases from V and 9 bases from J, with 11 bases between. In germline, CDR1 is MDHEN, CDR2 SYDVKM. This CDR3 region has 11 residues. The CDR3: CASRQGSSYTF. The CDR3 bases are TGTGCCAGCAGACAGGGCAGCAGCTACACCTTC.

In this sample, this clone turned up once. The J gene is TRBJ2-2, the V gene TRBV9; D unclear. V was cut by 2 bases and J by 5 bases, with 16 bases left in between. CDR3 size: 16 residues. Germline CDR1 is SGDLS and CDR2 is YYNGEE. CDR3 residues: CASSVGLRPPTGELFF. For the CDR3, the DNA is TGTGCCAGCAGCGTGGGCTTAAGGCCTCCAACCGGGGAGCTGTTTTTT.

The chain joins TRBV19 to TRBJ2-2; the D is unclear. Trimming took off 2 bases at V and 6 bases at J, with 7 bases between the two ends. The CDR3 runs to 13 residues. Germline V lookup: CDR1 LNHDA, CDR2 SQIVND (reference sequence). CDR3 sequence (DNA): TGTGCCAGTAGTATATGGCCCCCCGGGGAGCTGTTTTTT. Translation: CASSIWPPGELFF.

The chain recombines TRBV5-6 with TRBJ2-2; 7 bases are shared with TRBD2. Germline lookup yields CDR1 SGHDT and CDR2 YYEEEE. The junction had 3 bases not matched to a gene; V was cut back by 1 base and J by 3 bases. The CDR3 length is 15 residues. The CDR3 reads CASSLWREYTGELFF. In nucleotides, the CDR3 is TGTGCCAGCAGCTTGTGGCGGGAGTACACCGGGGAGCTGTTTTTT.

V and J are TRBV7-8 and TRBJ2-4, with a possible D match to TRBD1 (6 bases). CDR1 SGHVS and CDR2 FQNEAQ come from the germline V gene. V was clipped by 5 bases and J by 0 bases, with 17 bases between them. The CDR3 runs to 17 residues. This CDR3 reads CASSPHRASLAKNIQYF. The CDR3 DNA reads TGTGCCAGCAGCCCCCACAGGGCATCACTAGCCAAAAACATTCAGTACTTC.

V gene TRBV5-4 combines with J gene TRBJ2-3; 11 bases match TRBD2. After removal of 3 bases from V and 3 bases from J, the junction contained 3 bases not matched to a gene. Per germline, CDR1 SGHNT and CDR2 YYREEE (reference sequence). The CDR3 contains 15 residues. This chain's CDR3 is CASSYSGRATDTQYF. CDR3 DNA sequence: TGTGCCAGCAGCTATAGCGGGAGGGCTACAGATACGCAGTATTTT.

This chain connects TRBV11-2 to TRBJ2-1; 8 positions agree with TRBD2. V lost 3 bases, J lost 0 bases, and 7 bases stayed unmatched. Germline CDR1 is SGHAT and CDR2 is FQNNGV. The CDR3 loop spans 17 amino acids. The CDR3 reads CASSFLAGPSSYNEQFF. As DNA, the CDR3 is TGTGCCAGCAGCTTCCTAGCGGGTCCGAGCTCCTACAATGAGCAGTTCTTC.

This clone was seen only a few times. V usage is TRBV14 and J usage is TRBJ2-3, with D perhaps matching TRBD1 (5 bases). With 4 bases removed from V and 4 bases from J, the gap between germline ends came to 12 bases. Looked up from germline, CDR1 is SGHDN and CDR2 is FVKESK. The CDR3 totals 14 residues. In DNA form, the CDR3 reads TGTGCCAGCAGCCGCTTCGTAGGGGCAGATACGCAGTATTTT. Its translation: CASSRFVGADTQYF. Full variable domain (outside the CDR3, taken from reference TRBV14 and TRBJ2-3): EAGVTQFPSHSVIEKGQTVTLRCDPISGHDNLYWYRRVMGKEIKFLLHFVKESKQDESGMPNNRFLAERTGGTYSTLKVQPAELEDSGVYFCASSRFVGADTQYFGPGTRLTVL.

The rearrangement joins TRBV7-9 to TRBJ2-3; D is possibly TRBD2 (6 bases). Germline CDR1 is SEHNR and CDR2 is FQNEAQ (reference sequence). V shed 5 bases and J shed 1 base, with 19 bases lying between them. The CDR3 extends over 17 amino acids. The CDR3 loop is CASSQNRDWGGTDTQYF. CDR3 DNA: TGTGCCAGCAGCCAAAATCGGGACTGGGGGGGCACAGATACGCAGTATTTT.

In DNA, the CDR3 is TGTGCCAGCAGTTACGCGTCGCTTAATCAGCCCCAGCATTTT. Encoded protein: CASSYASLNQPQHF. This chain links TRBV6-5 with TRBJ1-5; D is uncertain. Trimming took off 2 bases at V and 4 bases at J, with 9 bases between the two ends. CDR3 length: 14 amino acids. Germline V lookup: CDR1 MNHEY, CDR2 SVGAGI.

This chain joins TRBV19 and TRBJ1-5; 7 bases line up with TRBD1. V shed 6 bases and J 4 bases; nucleotides not matched to a gene: 9. The germline CDR1 and CDR2 sequences are LNHDA and SQIVND (reference sequence). The CDR3 has 15 residues. The CDR3 sequence: CASSLDRVGNQPQHF. The CDR3 region has the DNA TGTGCCAGTAGCTTAGACAGGGTGGGGAATCAGCCCCAGCATTTT.

This clone appeared a few times. J is TRBJ1-1 and V is TRBV6-5, with TRBD1 matching 9 bases. This CDR3 has 15 amino acids. The V and J ends lost 7 bases and 3 bases, in that order; junction bases with no gene match: 9. Germline-derived CDR1 and CDR2 are MNHEY and SVGAGI. CDR3 in amino acids: CASIRKGQGDTEAFF. DNA of the CDR3: TGTGCCAGCATTCGTAAGGGACAGGGCGACACTGAAGCTTTCTTT.

The rearrangement uses TRBV29-1 and TRBJ1-2; maybe TRBD1 (5 bases). The germline CDR1 and CDR2 sequences are SQVTM and ANQGSEA. With 4 bases removed from V and 2 bases from J, the gap between germline ends came to 14 bases. This CDR3 has 14 residues. The CDR3 reads CSVVGAAINYGYTF. As DNA, the CDR3 is TGCAGCGTTGTTGGGGCCGCCATAAACTATGGCTACACCTTC.

This chain joins TRBV6-5 and TRBJ2-7; weak D call: TRBD2 (5 bases). CDR1 and CDR2 (germline): MNHEY, SVGAGI. The CDR3 runs to 15 residues. With 7 bases removed from V and 1 base from J, the gap between germline ends came to 17 bases. CDR3 DNA sequence: TGTGCCAGCACGCGCTTAGCCCGGACTTCCTACGAGCAGTACGTC. Protein product: CASTRLARTSYEQYV.

This rearrangement joins TRBV5-4 to TRBJ2-6; a possible D gene is TRBD2 (6 bases). The CDR3 covers 15 residues. V gave up 2 bases and J gave up 4 bases, with 10 bases separating them. Looked up from germline, CDR1 is SGHNT and CDR2 is YYREEE (reference sequence). In DNA form, the CDR3 reads TGTGCCAGCAGCTTTGGGGGGTACGGGGCCAACGTCCTGACTTTC. This gives the protein CASSFGGYGANVLTF.

CDR3 nucleotides: TGTGCCAGCAGCCGTGACTCCGCTCCCTACGAGCAGTACTTC. Protein: CASSRDSAPYEQYF. The V and J genes are TRBV7-8 and TRBJ2-7; D is uncertain. In germline, CDR1 is SGHVS, CDR2 FQNEAQ. Between the trimmed V and J ends, which lost 5 bases and 2 bases, there was a span of 13 bases. The CDR3 totals 14 residues.

The chain employs TRBV28 and TRBJ2-1; 7 bases are a match to TRBD2. V lost 1 base, J lost 5 bases, and 8 bases stayed unmatched. The CDR3 runs 16 residues. The germline V gene encodes CDR1 MDHEN and CDR2 SYDVKM. The CDR3 sequence: CASSLLKRGVNNEQFF. In nucleotides, the CDR3 is TGTGCCAGCAGTTTATTAAAGCGGGGCGTGAACAATGAGCAGTTCTTC.

The chain links TRBV30 to TRBJ1-4; D might be TRBD1 (6 bases). Germline assignment: CDR1 GTSNPN and CDR2 SVGIG (reference sequence). V gave up 3 bases and J gave up 5 bases, with 13 bases separating them. This CDR3 comprises 14 residues. The CDR3 region has the DNA TGTGCCTGGAGGATCGACAGGTCGAATGAAAAACTGTTTTTT. This gives the protein CAWRIDRSNEKLFF.